This T cell receptor (beta chain) was recovered during a study of OX40 agonist ivuxolimab in advanced cancers. This table comes from immunoSEQ multiplex PCR, and its TCRdb copy is limited to in-frame clones, with some not included. The sample shows around 31,000 clones, 88% of them seen only once. Autoimmune disease history or systemic immunosuppression barred patients. This CDR3 has 15 amino acids. Trimming took 5 bases from V and 1 from J; bases not matched to a gene: 6. CDR1 is MNHEY, CDR2 SMNVEV, per germline (reference sequence). Sequences were derived from CD4+ or CD8+ T cells sorted from blood, sampled in a trial of the OX40 agonist ivuxolimab. The source is an adult with an advanced solid tumor such as melanoma, head and neck, liver or kidney cancer. This chain connects TRBV27 to TRBJ2-7; the match to TRBD1 covers 9 bases. The CDR3, as DNA: TGTGCCAGCAGTCTAACCGGGACAGGGTCCTACGAGCAGTACTTC. This translates into CASSLTGTGSYEQYF.